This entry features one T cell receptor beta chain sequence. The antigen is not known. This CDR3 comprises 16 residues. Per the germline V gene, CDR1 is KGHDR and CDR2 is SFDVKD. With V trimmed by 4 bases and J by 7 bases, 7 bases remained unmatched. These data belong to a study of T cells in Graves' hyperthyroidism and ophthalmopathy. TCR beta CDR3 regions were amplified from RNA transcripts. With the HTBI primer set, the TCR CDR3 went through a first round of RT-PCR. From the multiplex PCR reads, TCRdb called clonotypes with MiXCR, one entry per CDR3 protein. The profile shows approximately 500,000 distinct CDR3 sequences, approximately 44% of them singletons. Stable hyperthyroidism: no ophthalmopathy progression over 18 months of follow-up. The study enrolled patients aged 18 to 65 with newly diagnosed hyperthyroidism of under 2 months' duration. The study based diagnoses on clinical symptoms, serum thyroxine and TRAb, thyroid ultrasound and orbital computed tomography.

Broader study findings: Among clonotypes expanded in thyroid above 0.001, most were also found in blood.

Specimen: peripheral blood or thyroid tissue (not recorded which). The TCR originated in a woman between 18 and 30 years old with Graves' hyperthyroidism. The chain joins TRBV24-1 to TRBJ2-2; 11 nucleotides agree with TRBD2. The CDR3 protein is CATSDPGTSGVGELFF. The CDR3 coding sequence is TGTGCCACCAGTGACCCTGGGACTAGCGGAGTCGGGGAGCTGTTTTTT.